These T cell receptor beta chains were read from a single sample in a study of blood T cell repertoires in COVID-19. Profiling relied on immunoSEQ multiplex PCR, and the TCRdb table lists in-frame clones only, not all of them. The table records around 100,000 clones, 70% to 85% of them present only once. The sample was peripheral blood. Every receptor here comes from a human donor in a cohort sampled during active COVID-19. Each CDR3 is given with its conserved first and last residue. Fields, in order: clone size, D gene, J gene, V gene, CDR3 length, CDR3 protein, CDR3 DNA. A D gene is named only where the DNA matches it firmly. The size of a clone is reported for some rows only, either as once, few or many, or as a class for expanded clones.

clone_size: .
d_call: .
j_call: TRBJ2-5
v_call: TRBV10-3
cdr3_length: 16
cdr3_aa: CAISGGGPIFQETQYF
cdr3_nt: TGTGCCATCAGTGGCGGAGGACCGATTTTCCAAGAGACCCAGTACTTC

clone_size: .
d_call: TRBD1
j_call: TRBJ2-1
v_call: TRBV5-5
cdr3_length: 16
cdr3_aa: CASSLAGTGPYNEQFF
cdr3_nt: TGTGCCAGCAGCTTGGCCGGGACAGGCCCCTACAATGAGCAGTTCTTC

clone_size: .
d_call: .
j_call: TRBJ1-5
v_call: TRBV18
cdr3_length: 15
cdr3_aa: CASSPWVAGNQPQHF
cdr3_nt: TGTGCCAGCTCACCGTGGGTAGCGGGCAATCAGCCCCAGCATTTT

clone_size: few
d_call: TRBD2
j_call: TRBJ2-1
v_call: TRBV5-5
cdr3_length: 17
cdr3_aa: CASNPGLAGGMYNEQFF
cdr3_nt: TGTGCCAGCAATCCGGGACTAGCGGGTGGGATGTACAATGAGCAGTTCTTC

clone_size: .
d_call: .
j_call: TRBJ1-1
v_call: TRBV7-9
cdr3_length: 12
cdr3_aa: CASSGESSEAFF
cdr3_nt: TGTGCCAGCAGCGGAGAGAGTTCTGAAGCTTTCTTT

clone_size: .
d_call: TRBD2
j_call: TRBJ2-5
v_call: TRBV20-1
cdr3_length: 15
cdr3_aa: CSASRLAGEGETQYF
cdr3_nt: TGCAGTGCTAGTCGACTAGCGGGAGAGGGAGAGACCCAGTACTTC

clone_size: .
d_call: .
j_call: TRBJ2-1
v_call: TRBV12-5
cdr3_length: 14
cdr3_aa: CASGLVQRSGEQFF
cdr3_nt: TGTGCTAGTGGTTTGGTACAACGCTCGGGTGAGCAGTTCTTC

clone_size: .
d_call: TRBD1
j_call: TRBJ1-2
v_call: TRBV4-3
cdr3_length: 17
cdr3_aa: CASSQDPWTGGTNGYTF
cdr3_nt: TGCGCCAGCAGCCAAGACCCCTGGACAGGCGGGACAAATGGCTACACCTTC

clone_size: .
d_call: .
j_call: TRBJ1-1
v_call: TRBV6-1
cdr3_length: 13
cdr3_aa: CASSEVANTEAFF
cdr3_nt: TGTGCCAGCAGTGAGGTGGCGAACACTGAAGCTTTCTTT

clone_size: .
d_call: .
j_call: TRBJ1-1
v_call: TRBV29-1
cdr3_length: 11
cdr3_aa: CSVHRDTEAFF
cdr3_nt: TGCAGCGTTCACAGGGACACTGAAGCTTTCTTT

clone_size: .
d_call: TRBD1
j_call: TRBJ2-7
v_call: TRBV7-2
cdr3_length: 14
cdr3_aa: CASSLVWTGDEQYF
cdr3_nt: TGTGCCAGCAGCTTAGTCTGGACAGGGGACGAGCAGTACTTC

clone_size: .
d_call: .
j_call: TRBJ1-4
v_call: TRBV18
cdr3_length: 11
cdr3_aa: CASSLSEKLFF
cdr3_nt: TGTGCCAGCTCCCTCAGTGAAAAACTGTTTTTT

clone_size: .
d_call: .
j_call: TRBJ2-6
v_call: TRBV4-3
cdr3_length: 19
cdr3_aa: CASSQDHRVADSGANVLTF
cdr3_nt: TGCGCCAGCAGCCAAGATCACAGGGTTGCCGACTCTGGGGCCAACGTCCTGACTTTC

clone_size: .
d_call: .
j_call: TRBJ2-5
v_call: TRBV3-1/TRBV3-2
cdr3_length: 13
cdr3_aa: CASSQGSRETQYF
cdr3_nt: TGTGCCAGCAGCCAAGGGTCTCGGGAGACCCAGTACTTC

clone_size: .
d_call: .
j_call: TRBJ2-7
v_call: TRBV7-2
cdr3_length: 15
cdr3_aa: CASSLYRGPSYEQYF
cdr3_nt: TGTGCCAGCAGCTTATATCGGGGTCCCTCCTACGAGCAGTACTTC

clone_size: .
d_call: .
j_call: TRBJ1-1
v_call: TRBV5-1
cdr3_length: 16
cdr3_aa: CASSSAGGRMNTEAFF
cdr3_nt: TGCGCCAGCAGCTCGGCGGGGGGTAGAATGAACACTGAAGCTTTCTTT

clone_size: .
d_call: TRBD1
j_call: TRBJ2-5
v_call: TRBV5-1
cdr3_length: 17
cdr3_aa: CASSLNPGTGGRETQYF
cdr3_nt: TGCGCCAGCAGCTTGAACCCAGGGACAGGGGGCAGAGAGACCCAGTACTTC

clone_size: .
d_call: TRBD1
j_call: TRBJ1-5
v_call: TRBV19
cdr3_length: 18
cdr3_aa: CASSTGTGERTSNQPQHF
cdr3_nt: TGTGCCAGTAGTACCGGGACAGGGGAAAGGACTAGCAATCAGCCCCAGCATTTT

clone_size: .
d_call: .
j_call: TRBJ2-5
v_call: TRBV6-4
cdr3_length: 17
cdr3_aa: CASSWVGGGRSGETQYF
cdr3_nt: TGTGCCAGCAGTTGGGTTGGAGGTGGGAGGTCGGGAGAGACCCAGTACTTC

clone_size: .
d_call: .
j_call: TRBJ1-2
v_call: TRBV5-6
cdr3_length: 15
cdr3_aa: CASSAPGKAVFGYTF
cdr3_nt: TGTGCCAGCAGCGCACCCGGGAAGGCGGTATTTGGCTACACCTTC

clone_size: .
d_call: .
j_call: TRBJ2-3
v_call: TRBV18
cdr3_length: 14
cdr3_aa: CASSLTGSEDTQYF
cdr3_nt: TGTGCCAGCTCACTAACAGGTTCGGAAGATACGCAGTATTTT

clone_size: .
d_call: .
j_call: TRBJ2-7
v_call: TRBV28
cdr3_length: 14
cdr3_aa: CASKMTLNLDEQYF
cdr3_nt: TGTGCCAGCAAAATGACATTGAATCTTGACGAGCAGTACTTC

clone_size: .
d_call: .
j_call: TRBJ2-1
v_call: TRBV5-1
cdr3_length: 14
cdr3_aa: CASSLVGTHNEQFF
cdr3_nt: TGCGCCAGCAGCTTGGTGGGGACTCACAATGAGCAGTTCTTC

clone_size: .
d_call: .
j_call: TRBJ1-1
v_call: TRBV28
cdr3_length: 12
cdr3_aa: CASSLEGRKAFF
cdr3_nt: TGTGCCAGCAGTTTGGAGGGGAGGAAAGCTTTCTTT

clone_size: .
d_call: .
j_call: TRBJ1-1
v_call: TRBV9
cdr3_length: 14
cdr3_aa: CASSVAPEGTEAFF
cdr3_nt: TGTGCCAGCAGCGTAGCACCGGAGGGCACTGAAGCTTTCTTT

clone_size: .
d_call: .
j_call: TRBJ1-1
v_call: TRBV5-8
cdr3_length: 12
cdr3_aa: CASSLVLSEAFF
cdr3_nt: TGTGCCAGCAGCTTGGTTCTATCTGAAGCTTTCTTT

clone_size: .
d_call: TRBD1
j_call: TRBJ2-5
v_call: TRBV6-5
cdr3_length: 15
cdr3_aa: CASSYEGAPLETQYF
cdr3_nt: TGTGCCAGCAGTTATGAGGGGGCGCCTCTAGAGACCCAGTACTTC

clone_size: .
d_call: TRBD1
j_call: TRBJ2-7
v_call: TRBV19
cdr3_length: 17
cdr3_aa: CASSIDPRQGAPYEQYF
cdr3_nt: TGTGCCAGTAGTATAGACCCCCGACAGGGGGCTCCCTACGAGCAGTACTTC

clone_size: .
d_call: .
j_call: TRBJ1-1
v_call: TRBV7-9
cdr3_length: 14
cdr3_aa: CASSLASAGTEAFF
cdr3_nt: TGTGCCAGCAGCTTGGCATCAGCGGGGACTGAAGCTTTCTTT

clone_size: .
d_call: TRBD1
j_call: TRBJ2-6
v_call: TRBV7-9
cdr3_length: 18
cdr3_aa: CASSSSTGYFSGANVLTF
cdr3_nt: TGTGCCAGCAGCTCCTCGACAGGGTACTTCTCTGGGGCCAACGTCCTGACTTTC

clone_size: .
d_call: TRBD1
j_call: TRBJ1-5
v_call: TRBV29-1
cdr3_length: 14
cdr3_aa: CSVVVQGADQPQHF
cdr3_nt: TGCAGCGTTGTGGTACAGGGGGCCGATCAGCCCCAGCATTTT

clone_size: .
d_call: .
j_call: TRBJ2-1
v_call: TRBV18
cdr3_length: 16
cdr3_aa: CASSPVEIGQYNEQFF
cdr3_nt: TGTGCCAGCTCACCAGTGGAAATCGGACAGTACAATGAGCAGTTCTTC

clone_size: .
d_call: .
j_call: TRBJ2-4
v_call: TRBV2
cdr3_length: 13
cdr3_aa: CASRELPADIQYF
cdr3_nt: TGTGCCAGCAGGGAACTCCCGGCGGACATTCAGTACTTC